Listed below are T cell receptor beta chains from one sample, sequenced in a study. MiXCR, run by TCRdb on the 5' RACE reads, gives a single entry per CDR3 protein. The sample lists 62,000 or so distinct CDR3 sequences; roughly 25% were seen once. Sequencing was carried out using tumor-infiltrating Tregs sorted from the breast tumor. These receptors came from a female donor with breast cancer. CDR3s include the opening cysteine and the closing phenylalanine or tryptophan. A D gene is named only where the DNA matches it firmly. A clone size is listed for some rows: how often the clone was seen (once, few, many), or a class if it is expanded.

v_gene	d_gene	j_gene	abundance	CDR3nt	CDR3aa
TRBV7-8	-	TRBJ1-5	medium-sized	TGTGCCAGCAGCCTACGGGACTCTAATAGCAATCAGCCCCAGCATTTT	CASSLRDSNSNQPQHF
TRBV2	-	TRBJ2-7	-	TGTGCCAGCACCCGATGGGGGGCTGGGGACGAGCAGTACTTC	CASTRWGAGDEQYF
TRBV6-5	TRBD2	TRBJ2-2	few	TGTGCCAGCAGTCACCCGGGACTAGCAAGACTAACCGGGGAGCTGTTTTTT	CASSHPGLARLTGELFF
TRBV29-1	TRBD1	TRBJ1-1	few	TGCAGCGTTGAAGTCAGGGGGCGAGGGACTGAAGCTTTCTTT	CSVEVRGRGTEAFF
TRBV30	-	TRBJ2-7	-	TGTGCCGCGGGACAACACTACGAGCAGTACTTC	CAAGQHYEQYF
TRBV12-5	TRBD2	TRBJ2-1	many	TGTGCTAGTGGTTGGGGGCCGGGAGGGCAGAATGAGCAGTTCTTC	CASGWGPGGQNEQFF
TRBV29-1	-	TRBJ2-5	-	TGCAGCGTTGAAGACCAGGCTAACCAAGAGACCCAGTACTTC	CSVEDQANQETQYF
TRBV7-2	TRBD2	TRBJ2-1	-	TGTGCCAGCAGCCTAAGCGGGACCCCCTACAATGAGCAGTTCTTC	CASSLSGTPYNEQFF
TRBV6-5	TRBD2	TRBJ2-1	many	TGTGCCAGCAGGCGACTAGCGGGGGACAATGAGCAGTTCTTC	CASRRLAGDNEQFF
TRBV20-1	-	TRBJ2-1	many	TGCAGTGCCCACTTTACGAACTCCTACAATGAGCAGTTCTTC	CSAHFTNSYNEQFF
TRBV28	-	TRBJ2-7	few	TGTGCCAGCAGTCCCCTCCGGACGGCAACCTACGAGCAGTACTTC	CASSPLRTATYEQYF
TRBV6-2/TRBV6-3	-	TRBJ1-1	few	TGTGCCAGCAGCCGTCAGGGCCAGAACACTGAAGCTTTCTTT	CASSRQGQNTEAFF
TRBV10-2	-	TRBJ2-2	-	TGCGCCAGCAACTTGGAAGTAAACACCGGGGAGCTGTTTTTT	CASNLEVNTGELFF
TRBV15	TRBD2	TRBJ2-1	many	TGTGCCACCAGCAGAGATGTAGCGGGAGGGCCAGGGGAATACAATGAGCAGTTCTTC	CATSRDVAGGPGEYNEQFF
TRBV21-1	-	TRBJ2-3	few	TGTGCCAGCAGCAAAGGCCCGGGACAGGCAAAGACAGATACGCAGTATTTT	CASSKGPGQAKTDTQYF
TRBV7-3	TRBD1	TRBJ2-5	few	TGTGCCAGCAGCCCGTGGGGCGGGACAGGGATTGAGACCCAGTACTTC	CASSPWGGTGIETQYF
TRBV7-2	-	TRBJ2-5	once	TGTGCCAGCAGCTCTGGCAGGGGAACCCAGTACTTC	CASSSGRGTQYF
TRBV7-2	-	TRBJ1-1	many	TGTGCCAGCAGCTTAGGGCAGATATGGAACACTGAAGCTTTCTTT	CASSLGQIWNTEAFF
TRBV4-1	TRBD2	TRBJ2-1	-	TGCGCCAGCAGCAGAGGTACTAGCGGGAGTCTGAATGAGCAGTTCTTC	CASSRGTSGSLNEQFF
TRBV21-1	-	TRBJ2-5	-	TGTGCCAGCAGCACGTGGGGACAGATACAAGAGACCCAGTACTTC	CASSTWGQIQETQYF
TRBV7-3	TRBD2	TRBJ2-3	-	TGTGCCAGCAGCGTTAGCGGGGGGGCCTTGGCAGATACGCAGTATTTT	CASSVSGGALADTQYF
TRBV7-9	-	TRBJ2-1	few	TGTGCCAGCAGCTTAGGGGGCCGTCGACTAGTAGGTGAGCAGTTCTTC	CASSLGGRRLVGEQFF
TRBV7-9	TRBD1	TRBJ2-7	many	TGTGCCAGCAGCGCAAAACAGGGGGGAATGTACGAGCAGTACTTC	CASSAKQGGMYEQYF
TRBV7-9	-	TRBJ1-1	few	TGTGCCAGCAGCTTAACGGGAGTAGGGAGTGAAGCTTTCTTT	CASSLTGVGSEAFF
TRBV6-2/TRBV6-3	-	TRBJ2-4	many	TGTGCCAGCAGTTACCCCCAAACAGGGAGGGCCAAAAACATTCAGTACTTC	CASSYPQTGRAKNIQYF
TRBV7-9	-	TRBJ1-3	-	TGTGCCAGCAGCTTAGCACGGGGTTCTTCTGGAAACACCATATATTTT	CASSLARGSSGNTIYF
TRBV29-1	-	TRBJ1-4	-	TGCAGCGTTGAGGGCGGGACTAATGAAAAACTGTTTTTT	CSVEGGTNEKLFF
TRBV29-1	-	TRBJ1-2	many	TGCAGCGCCCGCTCGGGGGCGGACTATGGCTACACCTTC	CSARSGADYGYTF
TRBV29-1	TRBD2	TRBJ2-3	-	TGCAGCGTTGAATGGGGCGGGAGGGCCACAGATACGCAGTATTTT	CSVEWGGRATDTQYF
TRBV15	-	TRBJ1-5	-	TGTGCCACCAGCATGGACGGGAGATGGCAGCCCCAGCATTTT	CATSMDGRWQPQHF
TRBV6-5	TRBD2	TRBJ2-1	many	TGTGCCAGCAGTTCTAGCGGGGGGACTTGGAATGAGCAGTTCTTC	CASSSSGGTWNEQFF
TRBV7-2	-	TRBJ1-3	many	TGTGCCAGCAGCTTAGATCTCGGCTTCGCGGGAAACACCATATATTTT	CASSLDLGFAGNTIYF
TRBV18	-	TRBJ1-2	-	TGTGCCAGCTCACCAGCGAGTCTACATGGCTACACCTTC	CASSPASLHGYTF
TRBV20-1	-	TRBJ1-2	few	TGCAGTGCTAGGGGTGGACGGCTCCCCCTGGGCTACACCTTC	CSARGGRLPLGYTF
TRBV15	TRBD1	TRBJ1-2	-	TGTGCCACCTCAACGGGACAGGGGGCCCCCTATGGCTACACCTTC	CATSTGQGAPYGYTF
TRBV6-5	-	TRBJ2-7	-	TGTGCCAGCAATCGTGCCGACAGTGTTGAATCCGAGCAGTACTTC	CASNRADSVESEQYF
TRBV28	TRBD1	TRBJ1-1	many	TGTGCCAGCAGTGGAGGGTACAGGGGGCGGTCTGAAGCTTTCTTT	CASSGGYRGRSEAFF
TRBV6-2/TRBV6-3	-	TRBJ1-2	-	TGTGCCAGCAGTGACCTTATTGGGAGTGGCTACACCTTC	CASSDLIGSGYTF